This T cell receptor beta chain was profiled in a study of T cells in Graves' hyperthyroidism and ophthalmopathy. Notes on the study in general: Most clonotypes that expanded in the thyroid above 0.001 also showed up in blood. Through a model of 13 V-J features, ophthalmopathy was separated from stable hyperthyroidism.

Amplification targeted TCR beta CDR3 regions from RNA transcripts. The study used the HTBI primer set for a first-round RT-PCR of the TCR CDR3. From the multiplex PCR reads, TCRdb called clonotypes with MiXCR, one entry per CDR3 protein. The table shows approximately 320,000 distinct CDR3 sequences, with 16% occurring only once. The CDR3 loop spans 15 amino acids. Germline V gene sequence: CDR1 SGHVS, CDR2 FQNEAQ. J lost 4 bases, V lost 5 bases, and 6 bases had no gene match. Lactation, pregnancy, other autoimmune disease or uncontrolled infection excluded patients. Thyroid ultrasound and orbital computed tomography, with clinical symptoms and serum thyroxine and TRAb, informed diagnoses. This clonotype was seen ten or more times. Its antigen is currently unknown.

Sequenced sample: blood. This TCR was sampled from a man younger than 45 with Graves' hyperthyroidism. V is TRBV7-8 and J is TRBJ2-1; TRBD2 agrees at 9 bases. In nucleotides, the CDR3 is TGTGCCAGCAGCGGGGGGACTAGCAGTTACAATGAGCAGTTCTTC. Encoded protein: CASSGGTSSYNEQFF.